A selection of T cell receptor beta chains follows, all from one sample in a study of blood T cells in healthy people across ages. Each CDR3 protein gets one entry after TCRdb re-called the 5' RACE reads with MiXCR. The sample gives about 400,000 distinct CDR3 sequences, 45% to 60% of which show up once; under 65% is in the top ten. Source material: blood. The receptors were gathered from a man in his 60s in good health. Both conserved end residues are trimmed from each CDR3. A D gene is named only where the DNA matches it firmly. Size is omitted from some rows. Given values are once, few, many or a class for expanded clones.

j_gene: TRBJ1-2
d_gene: NA
abundance: NA
v_gene: TRBV29-1
CDR3aa: SVVRGADYGYT

j_gene: TRBJ2-7
d_gene: NA
abundance: few
v_gene: TRBV2
CDR3aa: ASSEGEQY

j_gene: TRBJ2-1
d_gene: TRBD1
abundance: NA
v_gene: TRBV24-1
CDR3aa: ATSDPGQGALGEQF

j_gene: TRBJ2-5
d_gene: NA
abundance: NA
v_gene: TRBV20-1
CDR3aa: SARWGGALNEQY

j_gene: TRBJ2-7
d_gene: NA
abundance: NA
v_gene: TRBV7-2
CDR3aa: ASSCGDPDGEQY

j_gene: TRBJ2-1
d_gene: NA
abundance: few
v_gene: TRBV20-1
CDR3aa: SAHGPNEQF

j_gene: TRBJ2-7
d_gene: NA
abundance: NA
v_gene: TRBV2
CDR3aa: ATQEDTSYEQY

j_gene: TRBJ2-3
d_gene: TRBD2
abundance: few
v_gene: TRBV7-2
CDR3aa: ASSLTSGKSDTQY

j_gene: TRBJ2-7
d_gene: TRBD2
abundance: NA
v_gene: TRBV20-1
CDR3aa: SARESGGGRETQY

j_gene: TRBJ2-7
d_gene: TRBD2
abundance: NA
v_gene: TRBV5-1
CDR3aa: ASSLAIGARGYEQY

j_gene: TRBJ2-1
d_gene: TRBD1
abundance: NA
v_gene: TRBV24-1
CDR3aa: ATSELGQAIIEQF

j_gene: TRBJ2-5
d_gene: TRBD1
abundance: few
v_gene: TRBV7-8
CDR3aa: ASGRQGNQETQY

j_gene: TRBJ2-5
d_gene: NA
abundance: few
v_gene: TRBV18
CDR3aa: ASSPPGERETQY

j_gene: TRBJ1-2
d_gene: NA
abundance: NA
v_gene: TRBV7-9
CDR3aa: ASSLIGAHGYT

j_gene: TRBJ2-7
d_gene: TRBD1
abundance: NA
v_gene: TRBV27
CDR3aa: ASSPDRGRLYEQY

j_gene: TRBJ2-1
d_gene: TRBD2
abundance: NA
v_gene: TRBV29-1
CDR3aa: SVRPAGGQYNEQF

j_gene: TRBJ1-4
d_gene: NA
abundance: NA
v_gene: TRBV7-9
CDR3aa: ASSNLRGRNEKLF

j_gene: NA
d_gene: NA
abundance: NA
v_gene: TRBV4-1
CDR3aa: ASSHEGVGEQY

j_gene: TRBJ2-1
d_gene: TRBD2
abundance: once
v_gene: TRBV12-3/TRBV12-4
CDR3aa: ASSLRGTLAGEGQF

j_gene: TRBJ2-7
d_gene: NA
abundance: few
v_gene: TRBV10-3
CDR3aa: AISDRTASSYEQY

j_gene: TRBJ1-2
d_gene: NA
abundance: NA
v_gene: TRBV28
CDR3aa: ASSGDPRSYGYT

j_gene: TRBJ2-1
d_gene: TRBD2
abundance: NA
v_gene: TRBV3-1
CDR3aa: ASSHSLRTSGYNEQF

j_gene: TRBJ2-7
d_gene: NA
abundance: NA
v_gene: TRBV6-2/TRBV6-3
CDR3aa: ASSQQYEQY

j_gene: NA
d_gene: TRBD1
abundance: few
v_gene: TRBV27
CDR3aa: ASRPNRGYEQY

j_gene: TRBJ2-7
d_gene: NA
abundance: few
v_gene: TRBV27
CDR3aa: ASSLRPTYEQY

j_gene: TRBJ2-3
d_gene: TRBD2
abundance: NA
v_gene: TRBV20-1
CDR3aa: SAPRDSGGGTDTQY

j_gene: TRBJ2-1
d_gene: NA
abundance: NA
v_gene: TRBV27
CDR3aa: ASSSGLLPF

j_gene: TRBJ1-5
d_gene: TRBD1
abundance: NA
v_gene: TRBV28
CDR3aa: ASAGQGFHQPQH

j_gene: TRBJ2-2
d_gene: NA
abundance: NA
v_gene: TRBV6-6
CDR3aa: ASSPRGRTGELF

j_gene: TRBJ2-7
d_gene: NA
abundance: few
v_gene: TRBV6-1
CDR3aa: ASSGLDEQY

j_gene: TRBJ2-4
d_gene: NA
abundance: NA
v_gene: TRBV24-1
CDR3aa: ATSTRDSQSRDIQY

j_gene: TRBJ2-5
d_gene: NA
abundance: few
v_gene: TRBV15
CDR3aa: ATSQAQETQY

j_gene: TRBJ2-1
d_gene: NA
abundance: NA
v_gene: TRBV19
CDR3aa: ASSIGGSRYKEQF

j_gene: TRBJ2-5
d_gene: NA
abundance: few
v_gene: TRBV6-5
CDR3aa: ASTLGLNAVGETQY

j_gene: TRBJ1-2
d_gene: NA
abundance: NA
v_gene: TRBV10-3
CDR3aa: ATTGTQAPYGYT

j_gene: TRBJ2-1
d_gene: TRBD1
abundance: NA
v_gene: TRBV6-5
CDR3aa: ASSYVGGTYNEQF

j_gene: TRBJ2-1
d_gene: TRBD2
abundance: NA
v_gene: TRBV9
CDR3aa: ASSPKGLAGVYNEQF

j_gene: TRBJ2-4
d_gene: NA
abundance: NA
v_gene: TRBV20-1
CDR3aa: SASEWRGDIQY

j_gene: TRBJ2-5
d_gene: TRBD1
abundance: NA
v_gene: TRBV14
CDR3aa: ASSHANRGLQY

j_gene: TRBJ2-7
d_gene: TRBD1
abundance: NA
v_gene: TRBV28
CDR3aa: ASRGQGTTSHEQY

j_gene: TRBJ2-4
d_gene: NA
abundance: once
v_gene: TRBV15
CDR3aa: ATSRDPGTSIQY

j_gene: TRBJ2-3
d_gene: NA
abundance: NA
v_gene: TRBV20-1
CDR3aa: SAGDWAVGTDTQY

j_gene: TRBJ1-2
d_gene: NA
abundance: NA
v_gene: TRBV20-1
CDR3aa: SAEQLMLNGYT

j_gene: TRBJ2-7
d_gene: NA
abundance: NA
v_gene: TRBV28
CDR3aa: ASTHGGSLSYEQY

j_gene: TRBJ1-4
d_gene: NA
abundance: many
v_gene: TRBV6-5
CDR3aa: ASSYSTGGAPRHEKLF

j_gene: TRBJ2-2
d_gene: TRBD2
abundance: NA
v_gene: TRBV7-9
CDR3aa: ASSELAGKTGELF

j_gene: TRBJ1-2
d_gene: NA
abundance: NA
v_gene: TRBV5-1
CDR3aa: ASSFGSGEYGYT

j_gene: TRBJ2-3
d_gene: NA
abundance: NA
v_gene: TRBV29-1
CDR3aa: SVDEVLGDTQY

j_gene: TRBJ2-3
d_gene: NA
abundance: NA
v_gene: TRBV29-1
CDR3aa: SVQSTGRTDTQY

j_gene: TRBJ1-2
d_gene: TRBD1
abundance: few
v_gene: TRBV20-1
CDR3aa: SASSSGGYGYT

j_gene: TRBJ2-7
d_gene: NA
abundance: NA
v_gene: TRBV9
CDR3aa: ASSVEDSSSYEQY

j_gene: TRBJ1-6
d_gene: TRBD1
abundance: few
v_gene: TRBV7-9
CDR3aa: ASSPGTGINSPLH

j_gene: TRBJ2-1
d_gene: NA
abundance: NA
v_gene: TRBV2
CDR3aa: ASTHGQNNEQF

j_gene: TRBJ2-6
d_gene: TRBD1
abundance: NA
v_gene: TRBV2
CDR3aa: ASRGPGANVLT

j_gene: TRBJ2-7
d_gene: NA
abundance: few
v_gene: TRBV5-1
CDR3aa: ASSRPSGTRVVEQY

j_gene: TRBJ2-5
d_gene: NA
abundance: many
v_gene: TRBV29-1
CDR3aa: SATVGSETQY

j_gene: TRBJ1-2
d_gene: TRBD1
abundance: NA
v_gene: TRBV6-5
CDR3aa: ASSYDRAPYGYT